The sequence of this TCR beta chain was determined in a study of response to subunit inactivated influenza vaccine. Overall study results and limits: Each seasonal influenza vaccination recruits few new T cells, the authors suggested.

This clonotype was seen only a few times. What it binds is unknown. TCRdb processed the RT-PCR reads anew with MiXCR; each CDR3 protein has one entry. Among hundreds of thousands of distinct CDR3 sequences listed, approximately 18% were seen once. This CDR3 region has 13 residues. The germline V and J ends were trimmed by 7 bases and 5 bases, with 14 bases remaining between them. Germline V gene sequence: CDR1 MNHEY, CDR2 SMNVEV (reference sequence). The receptor comes from a man aged 50 to 60 who received an inactivated influenza vaccine. Sequenced here: PBMCs from blood, sampled 4 to 6 days after vaccination. This rearrangement joins TRBV27 to TRBJ1-1; a weak D match, TRBD1 (5 bases). The CDR3 sequence: CASTLFQGTEAFF. DNA for the CDR3: TGTGCCAGCACTCTATTCCAGGGAACTGAAGCTTTCTTT.